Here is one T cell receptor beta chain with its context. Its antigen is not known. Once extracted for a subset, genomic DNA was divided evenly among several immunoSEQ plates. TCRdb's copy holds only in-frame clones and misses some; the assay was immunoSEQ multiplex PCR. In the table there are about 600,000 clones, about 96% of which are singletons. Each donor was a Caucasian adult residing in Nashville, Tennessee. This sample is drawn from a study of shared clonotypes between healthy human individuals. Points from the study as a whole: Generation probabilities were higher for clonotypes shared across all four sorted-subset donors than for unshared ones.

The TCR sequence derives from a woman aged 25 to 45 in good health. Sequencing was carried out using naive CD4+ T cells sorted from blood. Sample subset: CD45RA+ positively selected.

CDR3 sequence: CASSIDIGQGEYSNQPQHF. In nucleotides, the CDR3 is TGTGCCAGTAGTATAGACATAGGACAGGGAGAATATAGCAATCAGCCCCAGCATTTT. The chain has TRBV19 and TRBJ1-5, with TRBD1 matching over 8 bases. V shed 0 bases, J shed 0 bases, and the junction held 10 bases outside the gene matches. Germline lookup yields CDR1 LNHDA and CDR2 SQIVND (reference sequence). CDR3 size: 19 residues.